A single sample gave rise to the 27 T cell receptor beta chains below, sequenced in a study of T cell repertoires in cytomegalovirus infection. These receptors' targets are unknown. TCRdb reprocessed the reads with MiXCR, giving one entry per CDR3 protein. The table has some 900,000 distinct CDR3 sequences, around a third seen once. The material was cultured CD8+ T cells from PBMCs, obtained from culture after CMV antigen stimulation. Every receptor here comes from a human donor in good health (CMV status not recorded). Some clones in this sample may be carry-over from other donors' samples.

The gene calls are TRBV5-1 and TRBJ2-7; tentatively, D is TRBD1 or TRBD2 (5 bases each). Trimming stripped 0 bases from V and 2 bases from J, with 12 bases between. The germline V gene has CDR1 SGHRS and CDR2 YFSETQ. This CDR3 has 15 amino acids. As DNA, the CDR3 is TGCGCCAGCAGCTTGGTCCCCAGGGACGCCTACGAGCAGTACTTC. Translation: CASSLVPRDAYEQYF.

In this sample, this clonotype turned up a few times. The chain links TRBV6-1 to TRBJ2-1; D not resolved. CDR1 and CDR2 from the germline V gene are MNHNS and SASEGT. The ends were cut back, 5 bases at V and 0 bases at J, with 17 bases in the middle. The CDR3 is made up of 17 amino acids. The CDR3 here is CASSYHPKRPSYNEQFF. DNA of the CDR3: TGTGCCAGCAGTTACCACCCCAAGCGCCCCTCCTACAATGAGCAGTTCTTC.

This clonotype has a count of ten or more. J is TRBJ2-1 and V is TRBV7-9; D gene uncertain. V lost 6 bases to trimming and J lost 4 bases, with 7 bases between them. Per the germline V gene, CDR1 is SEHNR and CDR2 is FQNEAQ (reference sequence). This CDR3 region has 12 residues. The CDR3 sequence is CASSPQYNEQFF. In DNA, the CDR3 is TGTGCCAGCAGTCCTCAATACAATGAGCAGTTCTTC.

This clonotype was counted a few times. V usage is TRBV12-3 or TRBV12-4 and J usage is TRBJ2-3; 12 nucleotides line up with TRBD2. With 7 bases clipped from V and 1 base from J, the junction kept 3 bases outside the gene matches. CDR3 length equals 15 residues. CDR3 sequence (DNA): TGTGCCAGCAAAACTAGCGGGGGGCGCACAGATACGCAGTATTTT. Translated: CASKTSGGRTDTQYF.

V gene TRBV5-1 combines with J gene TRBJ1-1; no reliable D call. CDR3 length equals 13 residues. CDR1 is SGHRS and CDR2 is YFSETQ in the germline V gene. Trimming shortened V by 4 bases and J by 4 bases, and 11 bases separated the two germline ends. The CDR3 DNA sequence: TGCGCCAGCAGCCTCCATTCCCGCACTGAAGCTTTCTTT. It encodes CASSLHSRTEAFF.

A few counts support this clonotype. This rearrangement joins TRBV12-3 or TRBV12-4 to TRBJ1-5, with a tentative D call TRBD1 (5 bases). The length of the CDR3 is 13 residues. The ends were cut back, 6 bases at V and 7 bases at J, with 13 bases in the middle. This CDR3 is CASSLDTRQPQHF. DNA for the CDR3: TGTGCCAGCAGCCTGGACACTCGACAGCCCCAGCATTTT.

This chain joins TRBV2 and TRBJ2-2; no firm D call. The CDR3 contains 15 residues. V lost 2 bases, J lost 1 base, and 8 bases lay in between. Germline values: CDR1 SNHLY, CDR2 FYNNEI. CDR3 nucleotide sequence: TGTGCCAGCAGTGAACAGGCTGGGAACACCGGGGAGCTGTTTTTT. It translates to CASSEQAGNTGELFF. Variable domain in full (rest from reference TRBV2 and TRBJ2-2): EPEVTQTPSHQVTQMGQEVILRCVPISNHLYFYWYRQILGQKVEFLVSFYNNEISEKSEIFDDQFSVERPDGSNFTLKIRSTKLEDSAMYFCASSEQAGNTGELFFGEGSRLTVL.

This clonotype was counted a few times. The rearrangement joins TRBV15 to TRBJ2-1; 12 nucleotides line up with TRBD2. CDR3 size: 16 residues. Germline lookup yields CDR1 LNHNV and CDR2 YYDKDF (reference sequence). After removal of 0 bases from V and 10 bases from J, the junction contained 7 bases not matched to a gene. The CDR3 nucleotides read TGTGCCACCAGCAGAGATCTAGCGGGGGGGCTCGCAGAGCAGTTCTTC. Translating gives CATSRDLAGGLAEQFF.

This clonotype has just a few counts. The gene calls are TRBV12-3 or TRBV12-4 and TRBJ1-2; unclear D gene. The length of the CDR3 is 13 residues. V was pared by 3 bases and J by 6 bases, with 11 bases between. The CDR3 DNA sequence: TGTGCCAGCAGTTTGGGCAGTATTAATGGCTACACCTTC. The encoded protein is CASSLGSINGYTF.

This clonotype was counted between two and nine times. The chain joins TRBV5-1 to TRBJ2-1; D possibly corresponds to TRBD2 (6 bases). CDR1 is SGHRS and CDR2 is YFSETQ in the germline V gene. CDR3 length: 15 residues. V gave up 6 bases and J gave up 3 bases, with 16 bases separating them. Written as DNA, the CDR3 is TGCGCCAGCACCGTAAATCCAGCGGGCTACAATGAGCAGTTCTTC. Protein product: CASTVNPAGYNEQFF.

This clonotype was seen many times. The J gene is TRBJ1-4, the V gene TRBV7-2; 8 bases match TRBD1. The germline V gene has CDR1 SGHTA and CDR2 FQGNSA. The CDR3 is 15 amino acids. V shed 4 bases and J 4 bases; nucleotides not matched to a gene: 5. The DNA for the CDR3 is TGTGCCAGCAGCTCCCCGGGACAGGATAATGAAAAACTGTTTTTT. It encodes CASSSPGQDNEKLFF.

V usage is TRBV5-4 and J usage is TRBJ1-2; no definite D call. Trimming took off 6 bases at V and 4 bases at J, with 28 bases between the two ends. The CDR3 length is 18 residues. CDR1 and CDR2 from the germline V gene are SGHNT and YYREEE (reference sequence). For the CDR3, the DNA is TGTGCCAGCATCCCAAAAAACGGGCCGGAGATCGGGATCTATGGCTACACCTTC. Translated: CASIPKNGPEIGIYGYTF.

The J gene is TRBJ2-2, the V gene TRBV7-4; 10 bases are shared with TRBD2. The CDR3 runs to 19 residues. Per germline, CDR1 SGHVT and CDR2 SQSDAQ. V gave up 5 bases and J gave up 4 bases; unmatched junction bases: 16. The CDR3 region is CASSQRLERGGSVTGELFF. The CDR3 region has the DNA TGTGCCAGCAGCCAACGGTTGGAGCGGGGGGGCAGTGTCACCGGGGAGCTGTTTTTT.

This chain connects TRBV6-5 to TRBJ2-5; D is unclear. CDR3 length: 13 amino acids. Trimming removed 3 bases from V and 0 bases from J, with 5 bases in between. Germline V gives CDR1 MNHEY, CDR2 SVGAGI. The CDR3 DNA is TGTGCCAGCAGTTATCGGGACCAAGAGACCCAGTACTTC. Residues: CASSYRDQETQYF.

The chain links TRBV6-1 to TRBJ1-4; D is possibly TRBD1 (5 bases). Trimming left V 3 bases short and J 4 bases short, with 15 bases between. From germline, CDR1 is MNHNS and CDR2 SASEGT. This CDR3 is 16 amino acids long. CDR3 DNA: TGTGCCAGCAGTGACCCCCGGGACTGGAATAATGAAAAACTGTTTTTT. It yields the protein CASSDPRDWNNEKLFF.

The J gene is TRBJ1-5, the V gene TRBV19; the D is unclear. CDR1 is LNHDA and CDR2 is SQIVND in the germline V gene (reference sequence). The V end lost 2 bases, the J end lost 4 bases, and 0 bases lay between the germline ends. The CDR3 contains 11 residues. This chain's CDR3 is CASSINQPQHF. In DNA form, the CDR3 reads TGTGCCAGTAGTATAAATCAGCCCCAGCATTTT.

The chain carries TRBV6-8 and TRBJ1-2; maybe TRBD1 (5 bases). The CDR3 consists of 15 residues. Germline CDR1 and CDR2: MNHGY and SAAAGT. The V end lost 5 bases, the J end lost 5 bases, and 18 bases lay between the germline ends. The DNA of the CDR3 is TGTGCCAGCAGTCCCCGAGTGGGGGATTGGTATGGCTACACCTTC. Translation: CASSPRVGDWYGYTF.

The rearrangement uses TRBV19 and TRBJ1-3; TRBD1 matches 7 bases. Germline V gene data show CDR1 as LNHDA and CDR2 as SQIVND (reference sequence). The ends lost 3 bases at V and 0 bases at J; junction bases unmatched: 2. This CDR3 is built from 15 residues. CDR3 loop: CASSMYRGSGNTIYF. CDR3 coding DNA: TGTGCCAGTAGTATGTACAGGGGCTCTGGAAACACCATATATTTT.

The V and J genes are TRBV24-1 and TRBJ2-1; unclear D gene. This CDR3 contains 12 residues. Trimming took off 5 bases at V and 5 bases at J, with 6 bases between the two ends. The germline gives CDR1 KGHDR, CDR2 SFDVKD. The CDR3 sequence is CATSGLNNEQFF. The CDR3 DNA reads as TGTGCCACCAGTGGTCTGAACAATGAGCAGTTCTTC.

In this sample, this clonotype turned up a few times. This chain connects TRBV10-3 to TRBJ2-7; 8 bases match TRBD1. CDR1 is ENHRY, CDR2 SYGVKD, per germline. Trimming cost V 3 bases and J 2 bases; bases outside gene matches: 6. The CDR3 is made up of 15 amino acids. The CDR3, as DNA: TGTGCCATCAGTGATGGACAGGGTTCCACCTACGAGCAGTACGTC. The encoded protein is CAISDGQGSTYEQYV.

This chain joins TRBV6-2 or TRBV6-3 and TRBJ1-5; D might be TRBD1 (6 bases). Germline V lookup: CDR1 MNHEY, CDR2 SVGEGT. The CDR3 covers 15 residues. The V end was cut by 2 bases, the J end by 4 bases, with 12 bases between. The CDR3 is CASSYPLGGNQPQHF. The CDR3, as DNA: TGTGCCAGCAGTTACCCCCTAGGGGGGAATCAGCCCCAGCATTTT.

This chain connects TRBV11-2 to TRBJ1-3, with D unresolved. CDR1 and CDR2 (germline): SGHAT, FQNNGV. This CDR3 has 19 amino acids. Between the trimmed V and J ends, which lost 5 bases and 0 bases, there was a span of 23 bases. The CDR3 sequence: CASSPRPVGEWVSGNTIYF. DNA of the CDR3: TGTGCCAGCAGCCCTCGTCCTGTTGGGGAGTGGGTCTCTGGAAACACCATATATTTT.

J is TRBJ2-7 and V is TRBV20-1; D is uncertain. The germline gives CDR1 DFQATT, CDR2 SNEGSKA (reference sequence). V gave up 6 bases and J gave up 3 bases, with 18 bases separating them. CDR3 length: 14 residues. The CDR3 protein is CSATHVTPGYEQYF. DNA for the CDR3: TGCAGTGCAACCCACGTGACACCAGGCTACGAGCAGTACTTC.

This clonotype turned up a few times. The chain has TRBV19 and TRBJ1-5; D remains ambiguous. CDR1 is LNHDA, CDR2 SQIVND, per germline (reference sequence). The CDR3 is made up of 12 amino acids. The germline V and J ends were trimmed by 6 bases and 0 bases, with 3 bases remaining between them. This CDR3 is CASRNSNQPQHF. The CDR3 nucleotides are TGTGCCAGTAGGAATAGCAATCAGCCCCAGCATTTT.

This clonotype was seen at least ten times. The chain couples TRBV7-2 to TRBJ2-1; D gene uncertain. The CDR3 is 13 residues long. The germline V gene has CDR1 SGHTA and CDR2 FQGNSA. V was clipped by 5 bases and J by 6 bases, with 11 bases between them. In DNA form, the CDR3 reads TGTGCCAGCAGCGATAAGCCCTCCAATGAGCAGTTCTTC. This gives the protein CASSDKPSNEQFF.

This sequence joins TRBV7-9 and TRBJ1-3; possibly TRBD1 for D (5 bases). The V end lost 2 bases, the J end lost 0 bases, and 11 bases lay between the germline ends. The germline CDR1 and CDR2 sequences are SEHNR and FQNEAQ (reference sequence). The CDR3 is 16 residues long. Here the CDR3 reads CASSLRQRSSGNTIYF. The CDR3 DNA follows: TGTGCCAGCAGCTTACGACAGCGGAGCTCTGGAAACACCATATATTTT.

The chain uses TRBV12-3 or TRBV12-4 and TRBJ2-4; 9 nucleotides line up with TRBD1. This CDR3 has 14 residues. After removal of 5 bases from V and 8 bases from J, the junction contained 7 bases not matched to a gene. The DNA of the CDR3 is TGTGCCAGCAGTCACCGGGACAGGGCGGACATTCAGTACTTC. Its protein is CASSHRDRADIQYF.